This T cell receptor (beta chain) was found in a study of T-cell memory formation after mild COVID-19. This clonotype occurred a few times. The CDR3 has 12 residues. Trimming cost V 7 bases and J 8 bases, with 11 bases left between them. MiXCR, applied by TCRdb to the 5' RACE reads, yields one record per CDR3 protein. Of under 300,000 distinct CDR3 sequences listed, about 17% are singletons. This receptor was taken from a man aged 18 to 30 who had mild COVID-19 (a few samples of this study predate the infection). Cell type and time point are not known. The chain couples TRBV12-3 or TRBV12-4 to TRBJ1-4, with D unresolved. Sequenced sample: PBMCs or a T cell subset sorted from them (not recorded which). The CDR3 loop is CASTSRWEKLFF. CDR3 nucleotides: TGTGCCAGCACCTCTCGATGGGAAAAACTGTTTTTT.